Listed here are 32 T cell receptor beta chains from one sample, sequenced in a study of T cells after yellow fever vaccination. TCRdb processed the 5' RACE reads anew with MiXCR; each CDR3 protein has one entry. Among around 68,000 distinct CDR3 sequences listed, about 7.7% were seen once. This material consisted of CD8+ T cells sorted from PBMCs, taken 9 to 11 days after the first yellow fever vaccination. The receptors stem from a man between 18 and 29 years old who received the YFV17D yellow fever vaccine.

A few counts support this clonotype. The chain carries TRBV29-1 and TRBJ1-2; 8 bases are shared with TRBD1. The CDR3 loop spans 13 amino acids. Trimming cost V 6 bases and J 3 bases; bases outside gene matches: 6. Germline-derived CDR1 and CDR2 are SQVTM and ANQGSEA. This CDR3 is CSVAPTGDYGYTF. Here the CDR3 DNA reads TGCAGCGTGGCCCCGACAGGGGACTATGGCTACACCTTC. Filled out from reference TRBV29-1 and TRBJ1-2, the complete variable domain reads SAVISQKPSRDICQRGTSLTIQCQVDSQVTMMFWYRQQPGQSLTLIATANQGSEATYESGFVIDKFPISRPNLTFSTLTVSNMSPEDSSIYLCSVAPTGDYGYTFGSGTRLTVV.

This clonotype has only a few counts. The V and J genes are TRBV7-9 and TRBJ2-5; D perhaps matches TRBD2 (5 bases). CDR3 size: 15 residues. With 5 bases removed from V and 4 bases from J, the gap between germline ends came to 17 bases. Germline V lookup: CDR1 SEHNR, CDR2 FQNEAQ (reference sequence). The CDR3 DNA reads TGTGCCAGCAGCCCATCCCGCCCTAGCAGAGAGACCCAGTACTTC. Protein sequence: CASSPSRPSRETQYF.

This clonotype was seen at least ten times. V usage is TRBV7-8 and J usage is TRBJ1-5, with D possibly matching TRBD1 (5 bases). The germline V and J ends were trimmed by 1 base and 7 bases, with 20 bases remaining between them. The CDR3 sequence is 17 residues long. Germline CDR1 SGHVS, CDR2 FQNEAQ. The CDR3 reads CASSLESGAGWGQPQHF. In DNA, the CDR3 is TGTGCCAGCAGCTTAGAAAGCGGGGCAGGGTGGGGCCAGCCCCAGCATTTT.

This clonotype occurred many times. V gene TRBV7-9 combines with J gene TRBJ2-1; tentatively, D is TRBD1 or TRBD2 (5 bases each). Germline values: CDR1 SEHNR, CDR2 FQNEAQ (reference sequence). The CDR3 covers 17 residues. V shed 3 bases and J shed 5 bases, with 20 bases lying between them. The chain's CDR3 is CASSLGPEGMMNNEQFF. In DNA form, the CDR3 reads TGTGCCAGCAGCTTGGGACCCGAGGGGATGATGAACAATGAGCAGTTCTTC.

In its sample, this clonotype was seen a few times. The chain is built from TRBV7-3 and TRBJ2-7; D may correspond to TRBD1 or TRBD2 (7 bases each). Trimming pared 8 bases from V and 4 bases from J, leaving 18 bases between. Looked up from germline, CDR1 is SGHTA and CDR2 is FQGTGA. There are 14 residues in the CDR3. CDR3 sequence: CASPASGTAYEQYV. Here the CDR3 DNA reads TGTGCCAGCCCTGCGAGCGGGACAGCATACGAGCAGTACGTC.

There are many counts of this clonotype. The V gene is TRBV6-4, the J gene TRBJ2-3; 7 nucleotides agree with TRBD2. After removal of 3 bases from V and 3 bases from J, the junction contained 0 bases not matched to a gene. Looked up from germline, CDR1 is MRHNA and CDR2 is SNTAGT. The CDR3 spans 13 residues. In DNA, the CDR3 is TGTGCCAGCAGTGAGCGGGGGACAGATACGCAGTATTTT. Translating it yields CASSERGTDTQYF.

This clonotype was recorded many times. The V and J genes are TRBV6-2 or TRBV6-3 and TRBJ1-1; no clear D. Germline CDR1 is MNHEY and CDR2 is SVGEGT. V dropped 5 bases and J dropped 8 bases, with 15 bases sitting between them. This CDR3 comprises 13 residues. CDR3 protein: CASSLSGHPEAFF. As DNA, the CDR3 is TGTGCCAGCAGTCTATCGGGCCATCCGGAAGCTTTCTTT.

This clonotype was seen repeatedly, ten times or more. J is TRBJ1-3 and V is TRBV6-1; D not resolved. The CDR3 is 14 amino acids. The V gene's germline CDR1 is MNHNS and CDR2 SASEGT. Trimming took off 3 bases at V and 4 bases at J, with 10 bases between the two ends. Here the CDR3 reads CASSDDGLGNTIYF. The CDR3 bases are TGTGCCAGCAGTGACGACGGTCTGGGAAACACCATATATTTT.

This clonotype was found many times. The gene calls are TRBV10-3 and TRBJ1-2, with unresolved D. There are 11 residues in the CDR3. Trimming took 3 bases from V and 4 from J, leaving 3 bases between them. Germline CDR1 and CDR2: ENHRY and SYGVKD. The CDR3, as DNA: TGTGCCATCAGTGATGGCTATGGCTACACCTTC. It codes for CAISDGYGYTF.

The V gene is TRBV4-2, the J gene TRBJ1-1; TRBD1 agrees at 9 bases. V lost 6 bases and J lost 7; bases outside the gene matches: 6. This CDR3 contains 13 residues. CDR1 is LGHNA and CDR2 is YNFKEQ in the germline V gene. CDR3 in DNA: TGTGCCAGCAGGAGCGGACAGGGGCTTGAAGCTTTCTTT. As protein: CASRSGQGLEAFF.

Only a few counts were recorded for this clonotype. V usage is TRBV27 and J usage is TRBJ2-2; 10 bases align to TRBD2. V lost 9 bases to trimming and J lost 3 bases; unmatched junction nucleotides: 7. There are 15 residues in the CDR3. Looked up from germline, CDR1 is MNHEY and CDR2 is SMNVEV (reference sequence). The CDR3 here is CASTTSGLYTGELFF. CDR3 nucleotide sequence: TGTGCCAGTACGACTAGCGGGTTATACACCGGGGAGCTGTTTTTT.

Only a few counts were recorded for this clonotype. The genes are TRBV4-3 and TRBJ1-2, with D hard to call. This CDR3 region has 15 residues. Germline V gives CDR1 LGHNA, CDR2 YSLEER. The ends were cut back, 3 bases at V and 7 bases at J, with 18 bases in the middle. The DNA of the CDR3 is TGCGCCAGCAGCCACCAAGACCCCTACGGAAGTGGCTACACCTTC. Its protein is CASSHQDPYGSGYTF.

This clonotype was detected many times. The V and J genes are TRBV6-1 and TRBJ2-1, with 9 bases that match TRBD2. The CDR3 covers 15 residues. Germline V gene sequence: CDR1 MNHNS, CDR2 SASEGT. V shed 7 bases and J 4 bases; nucleotides not matched to a gene: 8. CDR3 amino acids: CASTVLSGGYNEQFF. DNA of the CDR3: TGTGCCAGCACCGTTTTAAGCGGGGGGTACAATGAGCAGTTCTTC.

Turning to this clonotype: This may be a read error, as it is one base from a much larger clone. The V gene is TRBV9, the J gene TRBJ1-1; D is undetermined. V was clipped by 2 bases and J by 5 bases, with 13 bases between them. Looked up from germline, CDR1 is SGDLS and CDR2 is YYNGEE. CDR3 length: 14 residues. The chain's CDR3 is CASSVGSTKTEAFF. CDR3 nucleotide sequence: TGTGCCAGCAGCGTGGGCAGCACGAAGACTGAAGCTTTCTTT.

This clonotype was detected many times. V gene TRBV20-1 combines with J gene TRBJ2-3; unclear D gene. Germline CDR1 reads DFQATT; CDR2 reads SNEGSKA (reference sequence). This CDR3 has 13 residues. This chain's CDR3 is CRARRRGTDTQYF. CDR3 sequence (DNA): TGCAGGGCAAGAAGAAGGGGCACAGATACGCAGTATTTT.

This clonotype has more than one count but fewer than ten. V usage is TRBV15 and J usage is TRBJ2-6; D gene unclear. This CDR3 region has 14 residues. Trimming removed 3 bases from V and 2 bases from J, with 5 bases in between. In germline, CDR1 is LNHNV, CDR2 YYDKDF (reference sequence). This CDR3 reads CATSSGTGANVLTF. CDR3 nucleotides: TGTGCCACCAGCAGTGGGACTGGGGCCAACGTCCTGACTTTC.

The sample holds many counts of this clonotype. The chain joins TRBV20-1 to TRBJ2-5; 10 bases line up with TRBD1. The germline CDR1 and CDR2 sequences are DFQATT and SNEGSKA (reference sequence). The J segment lost 4 bases and the V segment lost 6 bases, leaving 8 bases of the junction unmatched. The CDR3 covers 14 residues. This chain's CDR3 is CSADRGRVSETQYF. CDR3 nucleotide sequence: TGCAGTGCCGACAGGGGGCGCGTGTCAGAGACCCAGTACTTC.

The rearrangement uses TRBV7-6 and TRBJ2-7; D perhaps matches TRBD2 (5 bases). The germline V gene has CDR1 SGHVS and CDR2 FNYEAQ. The CDR3 is 14 amino acids. The V end was cut by 5 bases, the J end by 5 bases, with 16 bases between. The CDR3 DNA reads as TGTGCCAGCAGCGAACGGGATGCCGGGGACGAGCAGTACTTC. Translating it yields CASSERDAGDEQYF.

A few counts support this clonotype. The chain joins TRBV20-1 to TRBJ2-7; TRBD1 matches at 8 bases. Germline CDR1 and CDR2: DFQATT and SNEGSKA (reference sequence). The V and J ends lost 6 bases and 1 base, in that order; junction bases with no gene match: 11. CDR3 size: 15 residues. The CDR3 loop reads CSAEGPGQDSYEQYV. The DNA of the CDR3 is TGCAGTGCCGAAGGACCGGGACAGGATTCCTACGAGCAGTACGTC.

Many counts were recorded for this clonotype. The chain recombines TRBV27 with TRBJ2-7, with D possibly TRBD2 on 6 matching bases. Trimming left V 6 bases short and J 2 bases short, with 17 bases between. The germline CDR1 and CDR2 sequences are MNHEY and SMNVEV (reference sequence). This CDR3 spans 15 amino acids. CDR3 sequence (DNA): TGTGCCAGCAGCCTAGGCGGGACCGGGACCTACGAGCAGTACTTC. Translated: CASSLGGTGTYEQYF.

This clonotype has at least ten counts. The CDR3 region has the DNA TGTGCCAGCAGTTACTCCCAAGGGGCCGTCGAGCCGTACTTC. This encodes CASSYSQGAVEPYF. This chain links TRBV6-5 with TRBJ2-5; possible D gene TRBD1, 5 bases. Trimming removed 0 bases from V and 13 bases from J, with 18 bases in between. The CDR3 has 14 residues. From germline, CDR1 is MNHEY and CDR2 SVGAGI.

At least ten counts were recorded for this clonotype. The junction departs from germline at one end; a sequencing error may be responsible. The V gene is TRBV5-1, the J gene TRBJ2-1; no reliable D call. The CDR3 sequence is 14 residues long. Germline lookup yields CDR1 SGHRS and CDR2 YFSETQ. The CDR3 loop reads CASSLPTSAGTLLF. The CDR3 nucleotides read TGCGCCAGCAGCTTACCCACCTCAGCTGGAACTCTCCTCTTC.

This clonotype was detected ten times or more. This chain links TRBV7-9 with TRBJ2-4, with TRBD2 identical over 8 bases. Germline values: CDR1 SEHNR, CDR2 FQNEAQ (reference sequence). V gave up 3 bases and J gave up 0 bases; unmatched junction bases: 7. CDR3 length: 17 residues. The CDR3 sequence: CASSLGHSGVAKNIQYF. In nucleotides, the CDR3 is TGTGCCAGCAGCTTGGGACATAGCGGGGTAGCCAAAAACATTCAGTACTTC.

Of note for this clonotype: A clone one base away is much larger, so this may be a read error. This chain links TRBV12-3 or TRBV12-4 with TRBJ2-5; the match to TRBD2 covers 8 bases. The CDR3 sequence is 16 residues long. V gave up 1 base and J gave up 5 bases; unmatched junction bases: 9. This chain's CDR3 is CASSLGRRGACETQYF. DNA for the CDR3: TGTGCCAGCAGTTTAGGCAGGCGGGGGGCTTGTGAGACCCAGTACTTC.

With respect to this clonotype: This clone may be a read error of a much larger clone one base away. CDR3 amino acids: CASSFGRLQVDEQFF. Here the CDR3 DNA reads TGTGCCAGCAGCTTCGGGAGACTACAGGTGGATGAGCAGTTCTTC. The chain recombines TRBV13 with TRBJ2-1, with a tentative D call TRBD2 (6 bases). V dropped 3 bases and J dropped 8 bases, with 17 bases sitting between them. The CDR3 totals 15 residues. Germline-derived CDR1 and CDR2 are PRHDT and FYEKMQ (reference sequence).

Many counts were recorded for this clonotype. The CDR3: CASSLGTGPETQYF. DNA of the CDR3: TGTGCCAGCAGCTTAGGTACAGGGCCCGAGACCCAGTACTTC. V and J are TRBV7-2 and TRBJ2-5; a possible D gene is TRBD1 (6 bases). The germline V gene has CDR1 SGHTA and CDR2 FQGNSA. The CDR3 runs to 14 residues. Trimming stripped 1 base from V and 5 bases from J, with 11 bases between.

This clonotype was detected many times. The chain combines TRBV29-1 with TRBJ2-2; D remains ambiguous. Germline values: CDR1 SQVTM, CDR2 ANQGSEA. With 3 bases removed from V and 4 bases from J, the gap between germline ends came to 12 bases. The CDR3 has 14 amino acids. In nucleotides, the CDR3 is TGCAGCGTTGAGGAAGGGATCGGCACCGGGGAGCTGTTTTTT. Encoded protein: CSVEEGIGTGELFF.

The chain couples TRBV29-1 to TRBJ2-1, with 11 bases fitting TRBD2. The CDR3 totals 17 residues. CDR1 is SQVTM and CDR2 is ANQGSEA in the germline V gene. V lost 4 bases to trimming and J lost 0 bases; unmatched junction nucleotides: 8. The CDR3: CSVVTSGGFSSYNEQFF. CDR3 bases: TGCAGCGTTGTCACTAGCGGGGGCTTCAGCTCCTACAATGAGCAGTTCTTC.

V is TRBV7-9 and J is TRBJ1-2; 8 positions agree with TRBD1. The length of the CDR3 is 14 residues. After removal of 1 base from V and 8 bases from J, the junction contained 6 bases not matched to a gene. From germline, CDR1 is SEHNR and CDR2 FQNEAQ (reference sequence). This CDR3 reads CASSLERTGMGYTF. In DNA form, the CDR3 reads TGTGCCAGCAGCTTAGAAAGGACAGGGATGGGCTACACCTTC.

The chain combines TRBV15 with TRBJ2-5; TRBD2 is a possible D gene (5 bases). The CDR3 covers 16 residues. V was shortened by 5 bases and J by 0 bases, with 16 bases between the two germline ends. Germline-derived CDR1 and CDR2 are LNHNV and YYDKDF (reference sequence). The CDR3 loop is CATSESSLGNQETQYF. The CDR3 nucleotides are TGTGCCACCAGCGAATCTTCTCTCGGGAACCAAGAGACCCAGTACTTC.

This clonotype was counted a few times. A read error may be the cause here, since a much bigger clone is one base away. The rearrangement joins TRBV11-2 to TRBJ2-7, with 8 nucleotides matching TRBD1. Germline CDR1 reads SGHAT; CDR2 reads FQNNGV. V lost 4 bases to trimming and J lost 2 bases; unmatched junction nucleotides: 4. The CDR3 is 14 amino acids. The DNA of the CDR3 is TGTGCCAGCAGCTCCGGGACAGGAACCTACGAGCAGTACTTC. This encodes CASSSGTGTYEQYF.

This clonotype was picked up a small number of times. CDR3 sequence (DNA): TGCGCCAGCAGCCAAGACTCTTGGGACAGGGGTAGCTACGAGCAGTACTTC. This sequence encodes CASSQDSWDRGSYEQYF. This chain connects TRBV4-1 to TRBJ2-7; 10 positions match TRBD1. The germline gives CDR1 MGHRA, CDR2 YSYEKL. V trimming: 0 bases; J trimming: 3 bases; junction bases outside the gene matches: 8. The CDR3 sequence is 17 residues long.